This T cell receptor beta chain was sequenced for a study of metastatic and nonmetastatic thyroid tumors. Study information: Peripheral blood and tumor or nodule samples from malignant and benign thyroid patients were compared.

Thyroid surgery was preceded by no treatment in any patient. This CDR3 spans 15 amino acids. V was trimmed by 3 bases and J by 3 bases, leaving 15 bases between them. Germline assignment: CDR1 DFQATT and CDR2 SNEGSKA (reference sequence). Authors' methods: The study's classifier, a distant-metastasis tool for papillary thyroid cancer, was built using CDR3 differences across clinicopathological groups. TCRdb re-called clones from the PCR reads using MiXCR. What appears here as the V and J calls and clone size reflects TCRdb's work, not the paper's. The repertoire has about 28,000 clones, under 25% of them found once; the top ten carry approximately 40%.

Sequenced material: blood. The chain couples TRBV20-1 to TRBJ1-5; D call uncertain. The receptor's source is a female donor with papillary thyroid cancer or a benign thyroid nodule (not recorded which). Some clones in this sample may be carry-over from other donors' samples. DNA of the CDR3: TGCAGTGCTAGTCCTGCGGCAGAGAACAATCAGCCCCAGCATTTT. Its protein is CSASPAAENNQPQHF.